This T cell receptor (beta chain) was obtained from a study of T cell repertoires in cytomegalovirus infection. Germline assignment: CDR1 DFQATT and CDR2 SNEGSKA (reference sequence). V shed 6 bases, J shed 3 bases, and the junction held 10 bases outside the gene matches. The CDR3 spans 15 residues. This clonotype was seen ten or more times. Its antigen is currently unknown. TCRdb re-called the reads through MiXCR, storing one row per CDR3 protein. The table lists approximately 100,000 distinct CDR3 sequences, less than 30% of them singletons. Source: CD8+ T cells from cultured PBMCs, taken from culture after CMV antigen stimulation. This sequence was found in a human donor in good health (CMV status not recorded). Some clones in this sample may be carry-over from other donors' samples. V and J are TRBV20-1 and TRBJ2-5; TRBD1 aligns across 10 bases. DNA for the CDR3: TGCAGTGCCCCGGCCTACGGGACAGGGGAAGAGACCCAGTACTTC. Its translation: CSAPAYGTGEETQYF.